A selection of T cell receptor beta chains follows, all from one sample in a study of T cell responses to AZD1222 COVID-19 vaccine. TCRdb's copy holds only in-frame clones and misses some; the assay was immunoSEQ multiplex PCR. The sample carries about 150,000 clones, around 90% recorded once. The specimen comprised peripheral blood, sampled on day 0 of AZD1222 vaccination. The origin of the receptors is an adult in good health. Both conserved end residues are part of each CDR3. The D gene is left open where the match is weak. Clone size, where shown, is once, few, many, or a class for clones that have expanded.

clone size: NA; D gene: NA; J gene: TRBJ1-1; V gene: TRBV6-1; CDR3 DNA: TGTGCCAGCAGTGACCCCCTCGGGGAGGTTCGGCCTGAAGCTTTCTTT; CDR3 protein: CASSDPLGEVRPEAFF
clone size: NA; D gene: NA; J gene: TRBJ2-7; V gene: TRBV4-2; CDR3 DNA: TGTGCCAGCAGCCAAGCTCTGGACAGTTACGAGCAGTACTTC; CDR3 protein: CASSQALDSYEQYF
clone size: NA; D gene: TRBD2; J gene: TRBJ2-5; V gene: TRBV6-5; CDR3 DNA: TGTGCCAGCAGAACGGGGACTAACGAAGAGACCCAGTACTTC; CDR3 protein: CASRTGTNEETQYF
clone size: NA; D gene: NA; J gene: TRBJ1-5; V gene: TRBV5-5; CDR3 DNA: TGTGCCAGCAGCTTGAGGCCCATGAGGGGACAGCCCCAGCATTTT; CDR3 protein: CASSLRPMRGQPQHF
clone size: NA; D gene: TRBD1; J gene: TRBJ1-3; V gene: TRBV2; CDR3 DNA: TGTGCCAGCAGCGAACAGGGGAGCTTGGGGGCTTTCTCTGGAAACACCATATATTTT; CDR3 protein: CASSEQGSLGAFSGNTIYF
clone size: once; D gene: TRBD1; J gene: TRBJ1-5; V gene: TRBV7-9; CDR3 DNA: TGTGCCAGCAGCTTCGTAGGGACAGGGGAGTCCAGGCAGCCCCAGCATTTT; CDR3 protein: CASSFVGTGESRQPQHF
clone size: NA; D gene: NA; J gene: TRBJ1-5; V gene: TRBV12-3/TRBV12-4; CDR3 DNA: TGTGCCAGCAGTCTTACTCAGGGCCAGCCCCAGCATTTT; CDR3 protein: CASSLTQGQPQHF
clone size: NA; D gene: NA; J gene: TRBJ2-7; V gene: TRBV27; CDR3 DNA: TGTGCCAGCAGTCACGGAGGACAGACTCGACCCTACGAGCAGTACTTC; CDR3 protein: CASSHGGQTRPYEQYF
clone size: NA; D gene: NA; J gene: TRBJ1-2; V gene: TRBV5-1; CDR3 DNA: TGCGCCAGCAGCCCCGACAGTGACTATGGCTACACCTTC; CDR3 protein: CASSPDSDYGYTF
clone size: NA; D gene: NA; J gene: TRBJ1-1; V gene: TRBV6-2/TRBV6-3; CDR3 DNA: TGTGCCAGCAGTTACTCGAATTCCGCGGGCACTGAAGCTTTCTTT; CDR3 protein: CASSYSNSAGTEAFF
clone size: NA; D gene: NA; J gene: TRBJ2-5; V gene: TRBV4-1; CDR3 DNA: TGCGCCAGCAGCGGGGACCGGGAGACCCAGTACTTC; CDR3 protein: CASSGDRETQYF